The present T cell receptor beta chain was sequenced within a study of technical replicates of blood from several donors (dated by TCRdb to about 2017). The CDR3 runs 14 residues from the cysteine to the phenylalanine. Of all the DNA, just the CDR3 is kept, 42 bases in frame from base 1. CDR1 and CDR2, per the germline V gene (reference sequence), are MNHEY and SMNVEV. V is cut by 7 bases and J by 0 bases, and the space between the germline ends is 11 bases. Libraries were made using the immunoSEQ multiplex PCR assay. TCRdb obtained this table from immuneACCESS and retained in-frame rearrangements with V and J assigned. These tables miss some clones; where compared with another copy, unresolved V genes account for less than half of the shortfall, and the remainder is unexplained. The sample table records around 70,000 clones; 95% to 97% of these occur just once. The ten largest clones take up approximately 0.26% of the sample.

Details on this clone: Which antigen it targets is not known. Per-base qualities were not stored, and no clone one base away is much larger.

The TCR comes from a human donor in good health. Sequences were obtained from T cells isolated from PBMCs. The chain is made from TRBV27 and TRBJ2-3, with the D gene call left open. The DNA reads TGTGCCAGCACCTCGTTTTCTAGCACAGATACGCAGTATTTT. This gives the protein CASTSFSSTDTQYF.